These T cell receptor beta chains were read from a single sample in a study of CXCR3-negative and CXCR3-positive naive CD8 T cells. After re-calling the 5' RACE reads, TCRdb lists one entry per CDR3 protein, DNA absent. The repertoire shows around 95,000 distinct CDR3 sequences; the top ten hold approximately 0.99%. Sample: naive CXCR3+ CD8+ T cells from blood. These receptors were collected from a human donor in good health. Some clones in this sample may be carry-over from other donors' samples. Each CDR3 is given with its conserved first and last residue. Each record gives: V gene, J gene, CDR3 protein.

v_gene: TRBV7-3; j_gene: TRBJ1-6; CDR3aa: CASSPEPGDNSPLHF
v_gene: TRBV27; j_gene: TRBJ2-7; CDR3aa: CASSFRRGILYEQYF
v_gene: TRBV11-3; j_gene: TRBJ2-1; CDR3aa: CASSRGLAGHNEQFF
v_gene: TRBV7-3; j_gene: TRBJ2-5; CDR3aa: CASSPTDRSLQETQYF
v_gene: TRBV29-1; j_gene: TRBJ1-1; CDR3aa: CSVEGGPALPPEAFF
v_gene: TRBV5-1; j_gene: TRBJ2-7; CDR3aa: CASSLEYMGGAASHEQYF
v_gene: TRBV7-8; j_gene: TRBJ2-4; CDR3aa: CASSSGLAKNIQYF
v_gene: TRBV29-1; j_gene: TRBJ2-5; CDR3aa: CSVEAIDRSQETQYF
v_gene: TRBV12-2; j_gene: TRBJ2-1; CDR3aa: CASRHRDRFYNEQFF
v_gene: TRBV6-5; j_gene: TRBJ1-2; CDR3aa: CASSYLTGGVDGYTF
v_gene: TRBV19; j_gene: TRBJ1-5; CDR3aa: CASSIGIGYNQPQHF
v_gene: TRBV28; j_gene: TRBJ2-7; CDR3aa: CASSSPGTIDEQYF
v_gene: TRBV10-3; j_gene: TRBJ2-2; CDR3aa: CAISEPGLTNTGELFF
v_gene: TRBV29-1; j_gene: TRBJ2-7; CDR3aa: CSVGTGVSYEQYF
v_gene: TRBV10-3; j_gene: TRBJ2-1; CDR3aa: CAIRDLADEQFF
v_gene: TRBV24-1; j_gene: TRBJ2-2; CDR3aa: CATSDPRTNTGELFF
v_gene: TRBV23-1; j_gene: TRBJ2-5; CDR3aa: CASSAGTSGGGETQYF
v_gene: TRBV29-1; j_gene: TRBJ1-1; CDR3aa: CSVRDMNTEAFF
v_gene: TRBV11-3; j_gene: TRBJ2-3; CDR3aa: CASSPPAGTFADTQYF
v_gene: TRBV7-2; j_gene: TRBJ2-7; CDR3aa: CASILGAGKTYEQYF
v_gene: TRBV5-6; j_gene: TRBJ2-2; CDR3aa: CASSFLRSYTGELFF
v_gene: TRBV28; j_gene: TRBJ2-3; CDR3aa: CASSLTRVTDTQYF
v_gene: TRBV12-3/TRBV12-4; j_gene: TRBJ2-3; CDR3aa: CASSFAGGGGDTQYF
v_gene: TRBV18; j_gene: TRBJ2-1; CDR3aa: CASSTGDYNEQFF
v_gene: TRBV7-9; j_gene: TRBJ1-3; CDR3aa: CASLMKSSGNTIYF
v_gene: TRBV2; j_gene: TRBJ2-3; CDR3aa: CASSEVWDVTSTDTQYF
v_gene: TRBV6-2/TRBV6-3; j_gene: TRBJ2-1; CDR3aa: CASSASPHPSNEQFF
v_gene: TRBV29-1; j_gene: TRBJ2-4; CDR3aa: CSVPEGQAGNIQYF
v_gene: TRBV10-3; j_gene: TRBJ2-3; CDR3aa: CAISESGGLTDTQYF